This T cell receptor (beta chain) was captured by sequencing in a study of blood T cell repertoires in COVID-19. Overall study context: The origin of the acute and convalescent COVID-19 samples was the United States, Italy and Spain. Sources were T cells, B-cell-depleted T cells, or PBMCs; the material itself was cDNA or gDNA.

Trimming removed 2 bases from V and 7 bases from J, with 3 bases in between. This CDR3 region has 12 residues. Germline CDR1 is LGHNT and CDR2 is FRNRAP. As handled by the study authors: Reference gene primer amplification in the assay estimated nucleated cell counts. Some clones are missing from TCRdb's copy, which holds only in-frame ones; the method was immunoSEQ multiplex PCR. V and J calls and clone size follow that table, whereas D and trimming were derived from the DNA. The sample has approximately 150,000 clones, approximately 90% seen once. The sample was peripheral blood. This receptor was identified in a woman between 45 and 60 years old with acute or convalescent COVID-19. J is TRBJ1-6 and V is TRBV12-5; D gene unclear. The CDR3 region has the DNA TGTGCTAGTGGTTTGCAGAATTCACCCCTCCACTTT. Protein product: CASGLQNSPLHF.